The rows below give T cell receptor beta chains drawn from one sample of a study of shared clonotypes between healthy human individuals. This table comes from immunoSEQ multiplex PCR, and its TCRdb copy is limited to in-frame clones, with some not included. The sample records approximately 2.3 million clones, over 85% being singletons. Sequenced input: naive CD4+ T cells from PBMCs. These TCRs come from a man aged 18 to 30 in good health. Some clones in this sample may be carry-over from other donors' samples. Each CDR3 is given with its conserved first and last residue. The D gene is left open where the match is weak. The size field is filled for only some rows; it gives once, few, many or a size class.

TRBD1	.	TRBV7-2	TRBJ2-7	TGTGCCAGCAGCGGGACCGGGACAGGGCCAGAGCAGTACTTC	CASSGTGTGPEQYF
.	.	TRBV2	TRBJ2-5	TGTGCCAGCAGCGGGGAATTGACAGAACAAGAGACCCAGTACTTC	CASSGELTEQETQYF
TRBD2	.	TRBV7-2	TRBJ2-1	TGTGCCAGCAGCTTAGCTGCTAGCGGGTCCCACAATGAGCAGTTCTTC	CASSLAASGSHNEQFF
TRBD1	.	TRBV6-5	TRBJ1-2	TGTGCCAGCAGCCACCCAGGGGGCAAATTCTATGGCTACACCTTC	CASSHPGGKFYGYTF
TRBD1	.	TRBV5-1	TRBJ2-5	TGCGCCAGCAGCTTAGGGACAGATCAAGAGACCCAGTACTTC	CASSLGTDQETQYF
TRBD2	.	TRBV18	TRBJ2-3	TGTGCCAGCTCACCAGGCGGGGGGGCAGATACGCAGTATTTT	CASSPGGGADTQYF
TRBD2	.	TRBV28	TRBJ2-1	TGTGCCAGCAGCCCTAAACGGACTAGCGGACTCAACAATGAGCAGTTCTTC	CASSPKRTSGLNNEQFF
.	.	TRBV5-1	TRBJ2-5	TGCGCCAGCAGCACCTTTGGGGGGGCGAGGTCGGAGACCCAGTACTTC	CASSTFGGARSETQYF
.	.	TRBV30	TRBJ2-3	TGTGCCTGGAGTGCCCGAACAGAGCATACGCAGTATTTT	CAWSARTEHTQYF
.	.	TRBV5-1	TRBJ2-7	TGCGCCAGCAGCTTGGCCGCAGGAAACTACGAGCAGTACTTC	CASSLAAGNYEQYF
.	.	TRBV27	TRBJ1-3	TGTGCCAGCAGTTTATCTGATAACTCTGGAAACACCATATATTTT	CASSLSDNSGNTIYF
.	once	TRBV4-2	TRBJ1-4	TGTGCCAGCAGCCATCCGCCAGGGGTTAATGAAAAACTGTTTTTT	CASSHPPGVNEKLFF
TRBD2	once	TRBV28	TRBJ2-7	TGTGCCAGCAGTTTAGGTACGGGACTAGCGGGCTCTATAGAGCAGTACTTC	CASSLGTGLAGSIEQYF
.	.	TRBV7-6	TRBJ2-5	TGTGCCAGCAGCTTTTCCTTCCCAGGGGAGGGGAGAAAGACCCAGTACTTC	CASSFSFPGEGRKTQYF
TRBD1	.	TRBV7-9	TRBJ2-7	TGTGCCAGCAGCACAGACAGGGACTACGAGCAGTACTTC	CASSTDRDYEQYF
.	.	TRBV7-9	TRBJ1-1	TGTGCCAGCAGCTTGGAAGGGGCGTATACTGAAGCTTTCTTT	CASSLEGAYTEAFF
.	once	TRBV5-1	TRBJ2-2	TGCGCCAGCAGCTTGGTTCGTTTTCAGGACACCGGGGAGCTGTTTTTT	CASSLVRFQDTGELFF
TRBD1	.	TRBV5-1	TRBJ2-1	TGCGCCAGCAGCTTGGGGACAGGCCTCAATGAGCAGTTCTTC	CASSLGTGLNEQFF
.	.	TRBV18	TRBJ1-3	TGTGCCAGCTCACGCTTTCAGACCGACCCCTCTGGAAACACCATATATTTT	CASSRFQTDPSGNTIYF
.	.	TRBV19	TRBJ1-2	TGTGCCAGTAGTATTGTCGGCGGAAACTATGGCTACACCTTC	CASSIVGGNYGYTF
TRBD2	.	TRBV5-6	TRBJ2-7	TGTGCCAGCAGCTTGGGGCTAGCGGGAGGGTTGACCTACGAGCAGTACTTC	CASSLGLAGGLTYEQYF
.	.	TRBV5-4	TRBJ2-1	TGTGCCAGCAGCCTCAGGGGAGGCTCCTACAATGAGCAGTTCTTC	CASSLRGGSYNEQFF
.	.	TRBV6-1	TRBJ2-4	TGTGCCAGCAGTGAAGTGATGAGAGGGATGGGGGCCAAAAACATTCAGTACTTC	CASSEVMRGMGAKNIQYF
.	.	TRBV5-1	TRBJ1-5	TGCGCCAGCAGCTTGTGGCAGGGGCCATATAGCAATCAGCCCCAGCATTTT	CASSLWQGPYSNQPQHF
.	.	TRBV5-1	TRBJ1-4	TGCGCCAGCAGCTTGGGAGTCAGCTCTAATGAAAAACTGTTTTTT	CASSLGVSSNEKLFF
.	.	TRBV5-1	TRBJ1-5	TGCGCCAGCAGCTTGGAAGGGGTGGGCAATCAGCCCCAGCATTTT	CASSLEGVGNQPQHF
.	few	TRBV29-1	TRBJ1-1	TGCAGCGTTGGATGGGAAAGTGTATTT	CSVGWESVF
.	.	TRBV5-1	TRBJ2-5	TGCGCCAGCAGCTTGGCCTCCCTGGCCCAAGAGACCCAGTACTTC	CASSLASLAQETQYF
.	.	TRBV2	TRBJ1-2	TGTGCCAGCAGAGCGGACAGAGCTCTATATGGCTACACCTTC	CASRADRALYGYTF
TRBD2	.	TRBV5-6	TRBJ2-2	TGTGCCAGCAGCGCGGGGGGTAGCGGGAACACCGGGGAGCTGTTTTTT	CASSAGGSGNTGELFF
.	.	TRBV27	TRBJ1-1	TGTGCCAGCAGTTTATTCCAGGGGTTAGACACTGAAGCTTTCTTT	CASSLFQGLDTEAFF
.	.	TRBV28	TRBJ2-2	TGTGCCAGCAGTTTGTCGGGGGAGCTGTTTTTT	CASSLSGELFF
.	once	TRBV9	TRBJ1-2	TGTGCCAGCAGCTTAACAGGGACTTCTGGCTACACCTTC	CASSLTGTSGYTF
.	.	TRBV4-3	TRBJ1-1	TGCGCCAGCAGCCAAGATCACGACGGAACTAGGAGTACTGAAGCTTTCTTT	CASSQDHDGTRSTEAFF
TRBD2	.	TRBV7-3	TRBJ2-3	TGTGCCAGCAGCTTTAGCGGGACTGTGGATACGCAGTATTTT	CASSFSGTVDTQYF
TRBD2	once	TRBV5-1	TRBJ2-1	TGCGCCAGCAGCTCGGGACTAGCGGGATTTCAGTTCTTC	CASSSGLAGFQFF
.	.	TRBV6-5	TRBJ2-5	TGTGCCAGCAGTCGGGGACCCGGGGGCCAAGAGACCCAGTACTTC	CASSRGPGGQETQYF
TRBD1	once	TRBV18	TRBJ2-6	TGTGCCAGCTCACCGAGGGACAGGGTTTACGGGGCCAACGTCCTGACTTTC	CASSPRDRVYGANVLTF
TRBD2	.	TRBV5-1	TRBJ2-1	TGCGCCAGCAGCTCAACCAGCCTTCCCGCTAGCGGGAATGAGCAGTTCTTC	CASSSTSLPASGNEQFF
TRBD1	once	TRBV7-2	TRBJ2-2	TGTGCCAGCAGCTTAGTGCAGGGGGCGACGGACACCGGGGAGCTGTTTTTT	CASSLVQGATDTGELFF
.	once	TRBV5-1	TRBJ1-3	TGCGCCAGCAGCTCGGACGGCGGATGGGGAAACACCATATATTTT	CASSSDGGWGNTIYF
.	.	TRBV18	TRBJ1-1	TGTGCCAGCTCCCGGGGGGGAGTTGGGAACACTGAAGCTTTCTTT	CASSRGGVGNTEAFF
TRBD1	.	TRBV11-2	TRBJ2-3	TGTGCCAGCAGCGGTACGGGACAGAGGAAAGTCAGCACAGATACGCAGTATTTT	CASSGTGQRKVSTDTQYF
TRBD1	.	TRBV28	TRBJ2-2	TGTGCCAGCAGCCCGGGACAGTTTCCCGGGGAGCTGTTTTTT	CASSPGQFPGELFF
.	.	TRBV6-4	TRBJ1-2	TGTGCCAGCAGTCAGACTGGCGGAAACTATGGCTACACCTTC	CASSQTGGNYGYTF
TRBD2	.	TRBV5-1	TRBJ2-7	TGCGCCAGCAAGACTAGCGGGAGGGCGGCTTACGAGCAGTACTTC	CASKTSGRAAYEQYF
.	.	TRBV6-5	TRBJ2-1	TGTGCCAGCAGTTACGGGGGGGGGCCCCAGAACAATGAGCAGTTCTTC	CASSYGGGPQNNEQFF
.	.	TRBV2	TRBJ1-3	TGTGCCAGCAGTGAAGCGCGTGGCAGGCAAAGGGCCATATATTTT	CASSEARGRQRAIYF
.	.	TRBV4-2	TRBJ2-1	TGTGCCAGCAGCCCCCGGACAGCCCTTGGCGATGAGCAGTTCTTC	CASSPRTALGDEQFF
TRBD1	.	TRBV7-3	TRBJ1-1	TGTGCCAGCAGCTCGGAGAGCAGGGGGAGGGCTTTCTTT	CASSSESRGRAFF
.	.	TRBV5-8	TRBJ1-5	TGTGCCAGCAGGGGGGGCCACGGGGATCAGCCCCAGCATTTT	CASRGGHGDQPQHF
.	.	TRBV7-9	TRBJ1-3	TGTGCCAGCAGCACTAGACAGCGACGCTCTGGAAACACCATATATTTT	CASSTRQRRSGNTIYF
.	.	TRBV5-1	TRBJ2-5	TGCGCCAGCAGCTTGGGGCAGTCCCAGGAGACCCAGTACTTC	CASSLGQSQETQYF
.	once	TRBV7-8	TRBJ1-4	TGTGCCAGCAGCGGACGGGGGCTGGCTAATGAAAAACTGTTTTTT	CASSGRGLANEKLFF
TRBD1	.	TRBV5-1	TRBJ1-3	TGCGCCAGCAGCCGGGGACAGGTACTCTCTGGAAACACCATATATTTT	CASSRGQVLSGNTIYF